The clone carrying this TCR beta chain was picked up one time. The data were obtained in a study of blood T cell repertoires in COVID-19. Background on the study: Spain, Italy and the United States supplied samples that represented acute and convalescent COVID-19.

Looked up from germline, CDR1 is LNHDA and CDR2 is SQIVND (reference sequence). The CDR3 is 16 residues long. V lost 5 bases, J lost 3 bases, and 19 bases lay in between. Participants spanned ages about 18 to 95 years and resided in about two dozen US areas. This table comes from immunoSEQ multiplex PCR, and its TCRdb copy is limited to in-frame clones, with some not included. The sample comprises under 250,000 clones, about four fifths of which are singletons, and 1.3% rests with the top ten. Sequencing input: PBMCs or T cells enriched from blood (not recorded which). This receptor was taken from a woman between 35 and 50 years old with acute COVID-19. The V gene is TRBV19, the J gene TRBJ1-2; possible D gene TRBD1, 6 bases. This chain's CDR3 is CASSETWTARDYGYTF. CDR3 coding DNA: TGTGCCAGTAGTGAAACCTGGACAGCCAGGGACTATGGCTACACCTTC.